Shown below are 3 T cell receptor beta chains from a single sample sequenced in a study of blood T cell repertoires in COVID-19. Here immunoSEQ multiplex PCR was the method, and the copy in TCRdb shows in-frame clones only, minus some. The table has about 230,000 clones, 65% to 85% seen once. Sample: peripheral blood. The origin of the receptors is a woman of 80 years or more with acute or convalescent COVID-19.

The CDR3 DNA reads TGTGCCAGCAGTCAGTACGGACAGGTACAAGAGACCCAGTACTTC. Amino acids: CASSQYGQVQETQYF. The chain joins TRBV28 to TRBJ2-5; 7 nucleotides line up with TRBD1. The CDR3 has 15 amino acids. With V trimmed by 5 bases and J by 2 bases, 8 bases remained unmatched. From germline, CDR1 is MDHEN and CDR2 SYDVKM.

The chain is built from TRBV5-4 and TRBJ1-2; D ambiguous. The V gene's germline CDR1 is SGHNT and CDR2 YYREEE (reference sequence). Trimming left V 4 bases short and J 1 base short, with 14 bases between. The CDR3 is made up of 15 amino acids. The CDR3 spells CASSLERNSNYGYTF. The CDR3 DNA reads TGTGCCAGCAGCCTGGAAAGAAACAGTAACTATGGCTACACCTTC.

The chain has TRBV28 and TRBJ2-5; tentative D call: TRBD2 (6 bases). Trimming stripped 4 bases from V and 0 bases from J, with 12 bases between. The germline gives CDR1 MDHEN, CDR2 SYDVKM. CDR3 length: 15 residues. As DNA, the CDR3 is TGTGCCAGCAGTTCCCCCCGGGAGTACCAAGAGACCCAGTACTTC. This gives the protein CASSSPREYQETQYF.